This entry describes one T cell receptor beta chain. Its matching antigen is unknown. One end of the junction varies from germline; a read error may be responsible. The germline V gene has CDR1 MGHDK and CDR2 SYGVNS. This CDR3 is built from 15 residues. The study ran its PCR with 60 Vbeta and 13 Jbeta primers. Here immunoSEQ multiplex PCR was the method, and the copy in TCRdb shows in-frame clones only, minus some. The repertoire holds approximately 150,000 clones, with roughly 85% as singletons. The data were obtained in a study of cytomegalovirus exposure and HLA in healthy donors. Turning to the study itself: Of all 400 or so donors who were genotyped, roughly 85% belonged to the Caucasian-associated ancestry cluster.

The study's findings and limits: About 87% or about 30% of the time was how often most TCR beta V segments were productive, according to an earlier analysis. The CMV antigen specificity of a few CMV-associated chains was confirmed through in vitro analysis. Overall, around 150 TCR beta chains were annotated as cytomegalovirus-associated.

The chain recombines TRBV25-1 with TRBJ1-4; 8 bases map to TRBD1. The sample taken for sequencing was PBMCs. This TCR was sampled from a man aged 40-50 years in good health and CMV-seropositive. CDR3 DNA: TGTGCCCGCAGTGACCCAGGACAGGGTGGCGAAAAACTGTTTTTT. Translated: CARSDPGQGGEKLFF.